This T cell receptor beta chain was documented in a study of T cell responses to AZD1222 COVID-19 vaccine. Study-wide results and limits: Vaccine-related CD4 TCRs covered spike, predominating at 160-218 and 743-854. Scientists sampled the repertoires only once the peak T cell response had passed. Of spike-specific TCRs, nearly half reportedly target regions left unmutated in variants.

Of note for this clone: Its specificity is unknown.

Sequencing was performed with immunoSEQ multiplex PCR; in TCRdb, only in-frame clones are kept and a portion is missing. Of tens of thousands of clones listed, roughly nine tenths were seen once; the top ten hold 4% to 5%. The sequence derives from an adult who received the AZD1222 COVID-19 vaccine. Sequenced here: peripheral blood, sampled 28 days after the second AZD1222 dose.

The CDR3 loop is CASSLFAGRLPTNEKLFF. The CDR3 DNA follows: TGTGCCAGCAGTTTATTTGCCGGCCGTCTACCGACTAATGAAAAACTGTTTTTT. This chain connects TRBV27 to TRBJ1-4; D gene unclear. This CDR3 contains 18 residues. Between the trimmed V and J ends, which lost 1 base and 2 bases, there was a span of 17 bases. Germline V gene lookup returns CDR1 MNHEY and CDR2 SMNVEV (reference sequence).